Below, 4 T cell receptor beta chains from the same sample are listed, as sequenced in a study of cytomegalovirus exposure and HLA in healthy donors. Primers included in the PCR were 60 Vbeta and 13 Jbeta primers. TCRdb's copy holds only in-frame clones and misses some; the assay was immunoSEQ multiplex PCR. The table has 100,000 to 150,000 clones, 15% seen once; the top ten hold 1.5% to 2%. Specimen: PBMCs. These TCRs come from a woman under 30 in good health and CMV-seronegative.

This clone has a handful of counts. V gene TRBV10-3 combines with J gene TRBJ1-3; D uncertain. V shed 8 bases and J shed 0 bases, with 17 bases lying between them. Germline loops: CDR1 ENHRY, CDR2 SYGVKD. This CDR3 comprises 16 residues. Here the CDR3 DNA reads TGTGCCATCGAGGCGGGTTCTGGAAGCTCTGGAAACACCATATATTTT. Translation gives CAIEAGSGSSGNTIYF.

This clone was counted only a few times. The chain couples TRBV2 to TRBJ1-5; D is possibly TRBD1 (5 bases). The CDR3 is 14 residues long. V gave up 7 bases and J gave up 2 bases, with 12 bases separating them. Germline V gene data show CDR1 as SNHLY and CDR2 as FYNNEI. CDR3 DNA sequence: TGTGCCAGCACCGGGGGGACGGGCAATCAGCCCCAGCATTTT. Protein: CASTGGTGNQPQHF.

The chain joins TRBV9 to TRBJ1-2; 9 nucleotides line up with TRBD1. This CDR3 comprises 18 residues. Germline V CDR1 and CDR2: SGDLS, YYNGEE. With 0 bases clipped from V and 3 bases from J, the junction kept 12 bases outside the gene matches. Here the CDR3 reads CASSVEVDLQGAHYGYTF. CDR3 DNA: TGTGCCAGCAGCGTAGAGGTCGACCTACAGGGGGCCCACTATGGCTACACCTTC.

The chain carries TRBV5-1 and TRBJ2-3, with TRBD1 identical over 7 bases. The V and J ends lost 0 bases and 2 bases, in that order; junction bases with no gene match: 3. The CDR3 sequence is 15 residues long. Germline CDR1 is SGHRS and CDR2 is YFSETQ. The CDR3 sequence is CASSLGGQTTDTQYF. The CDR3 DNA is TGCGCCAGCAGCTTGGGGGGACAGACCACAGATACGCAGTATTTT.